Given below is one TCR beta chain in context. There are a few counts of this clonotype. The specificity of this receptor is unknown. One base away there is no much larger clone; base qualities are not given. V loses 4 bases, J loses 0 bases, and the germline ends lie 14 bases apart. The CDR3 sequence holds 16 residues, the cysteine and phenylalanine included. Only the CDR3 DNA is retained, 48 bases long and in frame from the first base. The germline V gene encodes CDR1 SGHTA and CDR2 FQGNSA. The sample is drawn from a study (dated by TCRdb to the mid-2010s). The method behind the library was RT-PCR. Sequencing relied on an Illumina MiSeq. In TCRdb, the public reads were trimmed at Q25 with fastp and aligned with MiXCR, with productive beta chains retained. Every CDR3 protein is listed once, alongside the most common genes and DNA of its rows. For this sample the table gives around 700,000 distinct CDR3 sequences, of which 14% were detected only once. Jointly, the top ten make up roughly 3.9% of the sample.

The V and J segments used are TRBV7-2 and TRBJ2-3, and possibly TRBD2, on 6 matching bases. This receptor was taken from a female donor in good health, serving as a healthy control. Input material: memory CD4+ T cells from blood. The nucleotide sequence reads as follows: TGTGCCAGCAGCTCCTTCGGGAGTTTTAGCACAGATACGCAGTATTTT. Protein translation: CASSSFGSFSTDTQYF.